A single sample is the source of the 3 T cell receptor beta chains below, sequenced in a study of shared clonotypes between healthy human individuals. Here immunoSEQ multiplex PCR was the method, and the copy in TCRdb shows in-frame clones only, minus some. The profile covers about a million clones, with around three quarters appearing a single time and over 1.3% taken by the ten largest. The sample taken for sequencing was memory CD4+ T cells sorted from blood. As for subset: CD45RA-negative fraction. The receptor set was obtained from a man between 18 and 29 years old in good health.

This chain joins TRBV11-2 and TRBJ2-5; D is possibly TRBD1 (6 bases). The J call may not be correct, given that the DNA end is closer to TRBJ2-7. Germline loops: CDR1 SGHAT, CDR2 FQNNGV. The CDR3 is made up of 14 amino acids. The CDR3 nucleotides are TGTGCCAGCAGCCCGCAGGGGACCTCCTACGAGCAGTACTTC. It codes for CASSPQGTSYEQYF.

The CDR3 is CSVEDGGMNTEAFF. As DNA, the CDR3 is TGCAGCGTTGAAGATGGGGGGATGAACACTGAAGCTTTCTTT. The V call is TRBV29-1, the J call TRBJ1-1, with D possibly TRBD1 on 5 matching bases. This CDR3 is 14 amino acids long. Germline-derived CDR1 and CDR2 are SQVTM and ANQGSEA. The V gene lost 0 bases and the J gene lost 0 bases, with 8 bases spanning the gap.

V and J are TRBV6-5 and TRBJ2-7; 10 bases are shared with TRBD1. The CDR3 has 16 amino acids. Germline V gives CDR1 MNHEY, CDR2 SVGAGI. With 0 bases clipped from V and 4 bases from J, the junction kept 6 bases outside the gene matches. The CDR3 bases are TGTGCCAGCAGTTACTCCGGGGACAGGGGACGTTACGAGCAGTACTTC. Translated, it gives CASSYSGDRGRYEQYF.